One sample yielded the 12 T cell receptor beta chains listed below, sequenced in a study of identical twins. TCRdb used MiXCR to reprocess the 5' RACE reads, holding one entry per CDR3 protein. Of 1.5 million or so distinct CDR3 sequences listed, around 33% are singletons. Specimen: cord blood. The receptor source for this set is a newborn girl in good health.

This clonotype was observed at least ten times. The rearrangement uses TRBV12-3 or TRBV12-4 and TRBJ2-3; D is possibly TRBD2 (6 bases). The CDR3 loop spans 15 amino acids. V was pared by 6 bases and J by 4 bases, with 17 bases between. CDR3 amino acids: CASSGGVAAADTQYF. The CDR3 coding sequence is TGTGCCAGCAGCGGTGGGGTAGCGGCAGCAGATACGCAGTATTTT.

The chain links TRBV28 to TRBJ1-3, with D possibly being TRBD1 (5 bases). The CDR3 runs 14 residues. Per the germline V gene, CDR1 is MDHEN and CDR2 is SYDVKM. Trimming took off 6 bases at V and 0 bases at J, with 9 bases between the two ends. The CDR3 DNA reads TGTGCCAGCAGGGGGCTCTTCTCTGGAAACACCATATATTTT. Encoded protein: CASRGLFSGNTIYF.

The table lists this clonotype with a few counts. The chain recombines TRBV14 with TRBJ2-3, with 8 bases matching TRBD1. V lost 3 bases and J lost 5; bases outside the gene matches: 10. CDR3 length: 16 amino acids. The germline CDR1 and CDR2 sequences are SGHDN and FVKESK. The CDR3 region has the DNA TGTGCCAGCAGCCACTCCGGGACAGGTGGGAGAGATACGCAGTATTTT. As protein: CASSHSGTGGRDTQYF.

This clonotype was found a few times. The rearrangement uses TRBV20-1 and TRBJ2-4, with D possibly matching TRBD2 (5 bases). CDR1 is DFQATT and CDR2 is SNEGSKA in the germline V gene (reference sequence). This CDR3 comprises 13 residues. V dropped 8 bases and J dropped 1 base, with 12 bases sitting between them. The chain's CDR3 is CSPRGSAKNIQYF. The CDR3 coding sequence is TGCAGTCCGAGAGGGAGCGCCAAAAACATTCAGTACTTC.

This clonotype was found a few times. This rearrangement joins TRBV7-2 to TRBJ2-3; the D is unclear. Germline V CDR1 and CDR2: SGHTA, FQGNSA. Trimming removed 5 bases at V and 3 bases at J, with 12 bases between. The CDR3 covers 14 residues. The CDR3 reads CASSPFVITDTQYF. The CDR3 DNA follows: TGTGCCAGCAGCCCCTTTGTGATAACAGATACGCAGTATTTT. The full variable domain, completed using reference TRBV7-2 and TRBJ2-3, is GAGVSQSPSNKVTEKGKDVELRCDPISGHTALYWYRQSLGQGLEFLIYFQGNSAPDKSGLPSDRFSAERTGGSVSTLTIQRTQQEDSAVYLCASSPFVITDTQYFGPGTRLTVL.

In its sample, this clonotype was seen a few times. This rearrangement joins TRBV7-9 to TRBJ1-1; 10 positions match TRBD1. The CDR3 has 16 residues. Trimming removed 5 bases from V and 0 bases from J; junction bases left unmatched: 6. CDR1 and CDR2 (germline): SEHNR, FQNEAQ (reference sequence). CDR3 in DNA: TGTGCCAGCAGCGCCGGGACAGGGGCGATGAACACTGAAGCTTTCTTT. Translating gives CASSAGTGAMNTEAFF.

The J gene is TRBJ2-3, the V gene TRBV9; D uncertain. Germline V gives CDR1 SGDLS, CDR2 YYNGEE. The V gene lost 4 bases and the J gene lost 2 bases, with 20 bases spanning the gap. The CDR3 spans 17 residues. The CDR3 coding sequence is TGTGCCAGCAGCCCGCCGCTTTCTAGTGACCTCACAGATACGCAGTATTTT. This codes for CASSPPLSSDLTDTQYF.

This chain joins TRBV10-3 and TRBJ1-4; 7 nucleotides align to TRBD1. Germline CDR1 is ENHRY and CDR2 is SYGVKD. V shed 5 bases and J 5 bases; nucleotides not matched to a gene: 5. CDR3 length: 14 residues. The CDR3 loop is CAISRQGTNEKLFF. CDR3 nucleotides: TGTGCCATCAGTAGACAGGGAACGAATGAAAAACTGTTTTTT.

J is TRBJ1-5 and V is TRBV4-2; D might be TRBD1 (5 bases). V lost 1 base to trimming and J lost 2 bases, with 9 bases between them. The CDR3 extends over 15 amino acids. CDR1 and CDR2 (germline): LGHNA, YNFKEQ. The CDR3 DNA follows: TGTGCCAGCAGCCAAGCCGGGGGGGGCAATCAGCCCCAGCATTTT. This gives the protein CASSQAGGGNQPQHF.

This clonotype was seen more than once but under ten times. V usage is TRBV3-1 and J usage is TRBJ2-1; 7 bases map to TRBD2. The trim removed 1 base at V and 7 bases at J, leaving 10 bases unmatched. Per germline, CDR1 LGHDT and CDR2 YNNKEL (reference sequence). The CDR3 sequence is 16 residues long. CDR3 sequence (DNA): TGTGCCAGCAGCCAAGGGGACTACCCAGTGTCTAATGAGCAGTTCTTC. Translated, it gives CASSQGDYPVSNEQFF.

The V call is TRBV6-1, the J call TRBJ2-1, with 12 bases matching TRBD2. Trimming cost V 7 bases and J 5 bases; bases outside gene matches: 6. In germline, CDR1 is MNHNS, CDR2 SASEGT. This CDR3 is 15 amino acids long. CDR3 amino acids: CASIKLAGGNNEQFF. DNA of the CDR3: TGTGCCAGCATCAAACTAGCGGGGGGAAACAATGAGCAGTTCTTC.

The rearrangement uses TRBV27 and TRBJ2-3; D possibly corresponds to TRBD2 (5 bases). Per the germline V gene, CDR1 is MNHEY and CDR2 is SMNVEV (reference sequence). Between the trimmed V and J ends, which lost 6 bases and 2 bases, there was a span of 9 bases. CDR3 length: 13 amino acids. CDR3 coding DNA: TGTGCCAGCAGGGAGGTACCCACAGATACGCAGTATTTT. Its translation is CASREVPTDTQYF.